Listed below are T cell receptor beta chains from one sample, sequenced in a study of technical replicates of blood from several donors. Sequencing was performed with immunoSEQ multiplex PCR; in TCRdb, only in-frame clones are kept and a portion is missing. This sample carries 74,000 or so clones, just over 95% of them seen once, and the ten largest clones take around 0.2%. Sequencing was done on a sample of T cells isolated from PBMCs. These receptors came from a human donor in good health. Each CDR3 is given with its conserved first and last residue. A D gene is named only where the DNA matches it firmly. The size field is filled for only some rows; it gives once, few, many or a size class.

>NA|TRBV29-1|NA|TRBJ2-7
CSVRDAYEQYF
TGCAGCGTGAGGGATGCCTACGAGCAGTACTTC
>NA|TRBV6-6|NA|TRBJ1-2
CASTVGAGYTF
TGTGCCAGTACGGTAGGGGCTGGCTACACCTTC
>NA|TRBV2|NA|TRBJ2-5
CASSMTETQETQYF
TGTGCCAGCAGTATGACAGAAACTCAAGAGACCCAGTACTTC
>TRBD2|TRBV14|NA|TRBJ2-3
CASRLAGGPLDTQYF
TGTGCCAGCAGATTAGCGGGAGGGCCTCTAGATACGCAGTATTTT
>TRBD2|TRBV10-3|NA|TRBJ2-1
CAPSGTSGAEYNEQFF
TGTGCCCCATCCGGGACTAGCGGGGCCGAATACAATGAGCAGTTCTTC
>TRBD2|TRBV27|NA|TRBJ2-2
CASSFGAGGGLFEMNTGELFF
TGTGCCAGCAGTTTCGGAGCGGGAGGAGGTCTATTTGAGATGAACACCGGGGAGCTGTTTTTT
>TRBD1|TRBV5-1|NA|TRBJ2-1
CASRQGAIKNEQFF
TGCGCCAGCCGCCAGGGGGCGATAAAAAATGAGCAGTTCTTC
>NA|TRBV11-3|NA|TRBJ1-1
CASSLDPFEADTEAFF
TGTGCCAGCAGCTTAGATCCTTTCGAAGCGGACACTGAAGCTTTCTTT
>TRBD1|TRBV6-1|NA|TRBJ1-6
CASSEVGTARPLHF
TGTGCCAGCAGTGAAGTAGGGACAGCCAGGCCCCTCCACTTT
>NA|TRBV7-9|NA|TRBJ2-2
CASSSRGTSNGELFF
TGTGCCAGCAGCTCCAGAGGGACATCGAACGGGGAGCTGTTTTTT
>NA|TRBV6-1|NA|TRBJ1-5
CASSDTGLGNQPQHF
TGTGCCAGCAGTGATACAGGGTTGGGCAATCAGCCCCAGCATTTT
>NA|TRBV6-5|NA|TRBJ2-5
CASSYRGQETQYF
TGTGCCAGCAGTTACCGGGGCCAAGAGACCCAGTACTTC
>NA|TRBV7-6|NA|TRBJ1-6
CASSLDPAGPLSPLHF
TGTGCCAGCAGCTTAGATCCGGCGGGGCCCCTTTCACCCCTCCACTTT
>NA|TRBV30|NA|TRBJ1-5
CAWSGGQHSNQPQHF
TGTGCCTGGAGTGGGGGGCAACATAGCAATCAGCCCCAGCATTTT
>NA|TRBV7-9|NA|TRBJ2-2
CASSLGGYTGELFF
TGTGCCAGCAGCTTAGGAGGCTACACCGGGGAGCTGTTTTTT
>NA|TRBV7-2|once|TRBJ2-5
CASSFLAGGRETQYF
TGTGCCAGCAGCTTCTTAGCTGGAGGCCGGGAGACCCAGTACTTC
>NA|TRBV18|NA|TRBJ1-5
CASSPTTGYQPQHF
TGTGCCAGCTCCCCGACGACAGGATATCAGCCCCAGCATTTT
>NA|TRBV4-1|NA|TRBJ1-5
CASSQAVDQPQHF
TGCGCCAGCAGCCAAGCTGTAGATCAGCCCCAGCATTTT
>TRBD2|TRBV6-5|NA|TRBJ2-1
CASSYSGTSGNEQFF
TGTGCCAGCAGTTACTCAGGGACTAGCGGAAATGAGCAGTTCTTC
>TRBD1|TRBV7-2|NA|TRBJ2-3
CASSLGTGSSTDTQYF
TGTGCCAGCAGCTTGGGGACAGGTTCTAGCACAGATACGCAGTATTTT
>TRBD2|TRBV4-1|NA|TRBJ2-5
CASRRRLAGETQYF
TGCGCCAGCAGGCGTCGGCTAGCGGGAGAGACCCAGTACTTC
>TRBD1|TRBV28|NA|TRBJ1-3
CASSSGQGRDTIYF
TGTGCCAGCAGTTCGGGACAGGGGAGAGACACCATATATTTT
>TRBD2|TRBV9|NA|TRBJ2-5
CASSGISGGAEETQYF
TGTGCCAGCAGCGGCATTAGCGGGGGGGCCGAGGAGACCCAGTACTTC
>TRBD1|TRBV30|NA|TRBJ2-7
CACSFLPTGVVGEQYF
TGTGCCTGTTCTTTCCTTCCTACAGGGGTGGTCGGCGAGCAGTACTTC
>NA|TRBV2|NA|TRBJ1-5
CASSVGKQTSNQPQHF
TGTGCCAGCAGTGTAGGTAAACAGACTAGCAATCAGCCCCAGCATTTT
>NA|TRBV11-2|NA|TRBJ1-3
CASSLQNTIYF
TGTGCCAGCAGCTTACAAAACACCATATATTTT